These T cell receptor beta chains were read from a single sample in a study of identical twins. TCRdb re-derived calls from the 5' RACE reads in MiXCR, one entry per CDR3 protein. This table holds 1.5 million or so distinct CDR3 sequences, 32% found once. The specimen was cord blood. These receptors came from a newborn girl in good health. The CDR3 runs from the conserved cysteine through the conserved F or W. Fields, in order: V gene, clone size, D gene, J gene, CDR3 protein, CDR3 DNA. A D gene is named only where the DNA matches it firmly. The size of a clone is reported for some rows only, either as once, few or many, or as a class for expanded clones.

v_gene: TRBV20-1; abundance: few; d_gene: .; j_gene: TRBJ2-1; CDR3aa: CSARVGKNNEQFF; CDR3nt: TGCAGTGCTAGAGTGGGGAAGAACAATGAGCAGTTCTTC
v_gene: TRBV2; abundance: few; d_gene: TRBD1; j_gene: TRBJ2-3; CDR3aa: CASSEAVRGRLDTQYF; CDR3nt: TGTGCCAGCAGTGAAGCGGTTAGGGGGCGCCTAGATACGCAGTATTTT
v_gene: TRBV20-1; abundance: .; d_gene: .; j_gene: TRBJ2-1; CDR3aa: CSAAWVPEQFF; CDR3nt: TGCAGTGCGGCTTGGGTGCCGGAGCAGTTCTTC
v_gene: TRBV2; abundance: .; d_gene: TRBD1; j_gene: TRBJ2-5; CDR3aa: CASSEWDRRYTETQYF; CDR3nt: TGTGCCAGCAGTGAATGGGACAGGAGGTACACGGAGACCCAGTATTTC
v_gene: TRBV20-1; abundance: .; d_gene: TRBD2; j_gene: TRBJ2-7; CDR3aa: CSARPFTSGRAVYNEQYF; CDR3nt: TGCAGTGCTAGACCCTTTACTAGCGGGAGGGCCGTCTACAATGAGCAGTACTTC
v_gene: TRBV2; abundance: .; d_gene: .; j_gene: TRBJ1-4; CDR3aa: CASSGRRLNEKLFF; CDR3nt: TGTGCCAGCAGTGGTCGACGCCTTAATGAAAAACTGTTTTTT
v_gene: TRBV20-1; abundance: .; d_gene: .; j_gene: TRBJ2-3; CDR3aa: CSARASSTDTQYF; CDR3nt: TGCAGTGCTAGAGCCTCTAGCACAGATACGCAGTATTTT
v_gene: TRBV7-7; abundance: many; d_gene: .; j_gene: TRBJ2-7; CDR3aa: CASSVGLSVDEQYF; CDR3nt: TGTGCCAGCAGCGTGGGCCTTAGTGTCGACGAGCAGTACTTC
v_gene: TRBV6-5; abundance: few; d_gene: TRBD2; j_gene: TRBJ2-3; CDR3aa: CASSDPSGRGADTQYF; CDR3nt: TGTGCCAGCAGCGATCCTAGCGGGAGGGGGGCAGATACGCAGTATTTT
v_gene: TRBV20-1; abundance: .; d_gene: .; j_gene: TRBJ2-3; CDR3aa: CSARDGQGGTDTQYF; CDR3nt: TGCAGTGCTAGAGACGGACAGGGAGGGACAGATACGCAGTATTTT
v_gene: TRBV7-2; abundance: few; d_gene: .; j_gene: TRBJ2-3; CDR3aa: CASSFSRRAPDTQYF; CDR3nt: TGTGCCAGCAGCTTCAGTCGACGGGCCCCAGATACGCAGTATTTT
v_gene: TRBV20-1; abundance: .; d_gene: TRBD1; j_gene: TRBJ1-1; CDR3aa: CSARKTGVDTEAFF; CDR3nt: TGCAGTGCTAGAAAGACAGGGGTGGACACTGAAGCTTTCTTT
v_gene: TRBV20-1; abundance: .; d_gene: .; j_gene: TRBJ1-1; CDR3aa: CSAHQGNTEAFF; CDR3nt: TGCAGTGCCCACCAGGGGAACACTGAAGCTTTCTTT
v_gene: TRBV24-1; abundance: .; d_gene: TRBD2; j_gene: TRBJ2-3; CDR3aa: CATSDPAGETDTQYF; CDR3nt: TGTGCCACCAGTGATCCAGCGGGGGAGACAGATACGCAGTATTTT
v_gene: TRBV4-1; abundance: many; d_gene: TRBD2; j_gene: TRBJ2-1; CDR3aa: CASSQRTSGSYNEQFF; CDR3nt: TGCGCCAGCAGCCAACGGACTAGCGGGAGCTACAATGAGCAGTTCTTC
v_gene: TRBV7-2; abundance: .; d_gene: .; j_gene: TRBJ2-7; CDR3aa: CASSLGIYNEQYF; CDR3nt: TGTGCCAGCAGCTTAGGAATCTACAATGAGCAGTACTTC
v_gene: TRBV12-3/TRBV12-4; abundance: .; d_gene: TRBD2; j_gene: TRBJ2-1; CDR3aa: CASSLAGLDYEQFF; CDR3nt: TGTGCCAGCAGTTTAGCAGGACTAGACTATGAGCAGTTCTTC
v_gene: TRBV6-5; abundance: .; d_gene: TRBD1; j_gene: TRBJ2-7; CDR3aa: CASSYSRTGRGYEQYF; CDR3nt: TGTGCCAGCAGTTACTCAAGAACAGGCAGGGGGTACGAGCAGTACTTC
v_gene: TRBV7-6; abundance: .; d_gene: TRBD2; j_gene: TRBJ2-5; CDR3aa: CASSLVPSGGRTQETQYF; CDR3nt: TGTGCCAGCAGCTTAGTCCCTAGCGGGGGGCGAACCCAAGAGACCCAGTACTTC
v_gene: TRBV20-1; abundance: .; d_gene: .; j_gene: TRBJ1-1; CDR3aa: CSARDRGRGRTEAFF; CDR3nt: TGCAGTGCTAGAGATCGTGGGAGAGGGAGGACTGAAGCTTTCTTT
v_gene: TRBV29-1; abundance: few; d_gene: TRBD1; j_gene: TRBJ1-2; CDR3aa: CSVTGQGYTF; CDR3nt: TGCAGCGTGACAGGGCAAGGCTACACCTTC
v_gene: TRBV6-1; abundance: .; d_gene: .; j_gene: TRBJ1-6; CDR3aa: CASGADGRNSPLHF; CDR3nt: TGTGCCAGCGGTGCCGACGGGCGCAATTCACCCCTCCACTTT
v_gene: TRBV20-1; abundance: .; d_gene: .; j_gene: TRBJ2-1; CDR3aa: CSARDPTVLGEQFF; CDR3nt: TGCAGTGCTAGAGATCCTACAGTGCTAGGTGAGCAGTTCTTC
v_gene: TRBV18; abundance: .; d_gene: TRBD2; j_gene: TRBJ2-1; CDR3aa: CASSPPASGAYNEQFF; CDR3nt: TGTGCCAGCTCACCACCGGCTAGCGGGGCCTACAATGAGCAGTTCTTC
v_gene: TRBV14; abundance: few; d_gene: .; j_gene: TRBJ2-1; CDR3aa: CASSQDLRSSYNEQFF; CDR3nt: TGTGCCAGCAGCCAAGATCTCCGGAGCTCCTACAATGAGCAGTTCTTC
v_gene: TRBV20-1; abundance: few; d_gene: TRBD1; j_gene: TRBJ1-5; CDR3aa: CSARATGIHLDQPQHF; CDR3nt: TGCAGTGCTAGAGCGACAGGGATCCACTTGGATCAGCCCCAGCATTTT
v_gene: TRBV4-1; abundance: .; d_gene: .; j_gene: TRBJ2-1; CDR3aa: CASSQVRDNEQFF; CDR3nt: TGCGCCAGCAGCCAAGTGAGGGACAATGAGCAGTTCTTC
v_gene: TRBV3-1; abundance: few; d_gene: TRBD2; j_gene: TRBJ2-1; CDR3aa: CASSQGGLAIYNEQFF; CDR3nt: TGTGCCAGCAGCCAAGGGGGACTAGCGATTTACAATGAGCAGTTCTTC
v_gene: TRBV15; abundance: few; d_gene: TRBD1; j_gene: TRBJ1-5; CDR3aa: CATSREGLRTGGNQPQHF; CDR3nt: TGTGCCACCAGCAGAGAGGGACTGAGGACAGGGGGTAATCAGCCCCAGCATTTT
v_gene: TRBV28; abundance: .; d_gene: .; j_gene: TRBJ1-6; CDR3aa: CASSNRAGDSPPHF; CDR3nt: TGTGCCAGCAGCAACAGGGCGGGGGATTCACCCCCCCACTTT
v_gene: TRBV20-1; abundance: .; d_gene: TRBD2; j_gene: TRBJ2-7; CDR3aa: CSAIAGGPNIYNEQYF; CDR3nt: TGCAGTGCAATAGCGGGAGGGCCCAATATATACAATGAGCAGTACTTC
v_gene: TRBV20-1; abundance: .; d_gene: TRBD2; j_gene: TRBJ2-1; CDR3aa: CSASFRGGPYNERFF; CDR3nt: TGCAGTGCTAGCTTTCGGGGGGGTCCCTACAATGAGCGGTTCTTC
v_gene: TRBV2; abundance: .; d_gene: TRBD2; j_gene: TRBJ2-1; CDR3aa: CASGSGGTYNEQFF; CDR3nt: TGTGCCAGCGGTAGCGGGGGGACCTACAATGAGCAGTTCTTC
v_gene: TRBV5-5; abundance: many; d_gene: .; j_gene: TRBJ2-5; CDR3aa: CASSSLGTQYF; CDR3nt: TGTGCCAGCAGCTCCTTAGGGACCCAGTACTTC
v_gene: TRBV6-5; abundance: .; d_gene: TRBD1; j_gene: TRBJ2-5; CDR3aa: CASTLTGGGYNEQYF; CDR3nt: TGTGCCAGCACCTTAACAGGGGGCGGTTACAATGAGCAGTACTTC
v_gene: TRBV7-6; abundance: .; d_gene: .; j_gene: TRBJ2-7; CDR3aa: CASSPRGTAYEQYF; CDR3nt: TGTGCCAGCAGCCCCCGCGGGACAGCCTACGAGCAGTACTTC
v_gene: TRBV6-1; abundance: few; d_gene: TRBD2; j_gene: TRBJ2-7; CDR3aa: CASAGGSYNEQYF; CDR3nt: TGTGCCAGCGCGGGAGGTTCCTACAATGAGCAGTACTTC
v_gene: TRBV2; abundance: .; d_gene: TRBD1; j_gene: TRBJ1-2; CDR3aa: CASSDVGTASLGSYGYTF; CDR3nt: TGTGCCAGCAGTGATGTCGGGACAGCAAGTCTCGGGAGCTATGGCTACACCTTC
v_gene: TRBV20-1; abundance: few; d_gene: .; j_gene: TRBJ2-7; CDR3aa: CSAMATPYEQYF; CDR3nt: TGCAGTGCTATGGCTACTCCTTACGAGCAGTACTTC